This TCR beta chain was identified during a study of blood T cell repertoires in COVID-19. Overall study: Sites across the United States, Italy and Spain contributed samples from acute and convalescent COVID-19. Sources were T cells, B-cell-depleted T cells, or PBMCs; the material itself was cDNA or gDNA.

As processed by the authors: Estimation of nucleated cell counts relied on the amplification of reference gene primers. Sequencing used immunoSEQ multiplex PCR; TCRdb keeps in-frame clones, though not all of them. V and J calls and clone size come straight from that table; D and trimming were deduced from the DNA. This table holds under 130,000 clones, roughly 87% found once. This CDR3 has 15 residues. Germline V lookup: CDR1 SGHDN, CDR2 FVKESK. Trimming took 4 bases from V and 4 from J, leaving 16 bases between them. This clone was observed a few times. The sequenced sample was peripheral blood. The V and J genes are TRBV14 and TRBJ1-2; the D is unclear. This sequence originates from a man aged 50 to 59 in a cohort sampled during active COVID-19. This CDR3 is CASSPQTIAGYGYTF. For the CDR3, the DNA is TGTGCCAGCAGCCCCCAAACTATAGCTGGCTATGGCTACACCTTC.